This is a list of T cell receptor beta chains from one sample in a study of coeliac disease. Data came from immunoSEQ multiplex PCR; TCRdb stores just in-frame clones and leaves some out. The profile shows about 8,000 clones, 57% of them singletons. Sequencing was performed on intraepithelial lymphocytes from the gut. The receptors stem from a woman between 55 and 75 years old with celiac disease. Each CDR3 is given with its conserved first and last residue. Each record gives: J gene, V gene, clone size, D gene, CDR3 DNA, CDR3 protein. D genes are given only for firm matches. Clone sizes are given selectively: once, few, many, or a class where the clone is expanded.

TRBJ1-1,TRBV7-9,-,-,TGTGCCAGCAGCCCTTCTGTTACAGGAGCTTTCTTT,CASSPSVTGAFF
TRBJ2-7,TRBV7-2,medium-sized,TRBD2,TGTGCCAGCAGCTTTGGCCCCGGGACTAGCGGGGCATACGAGCAGTACTTC,CASSFGPGTSGAYEQYF
TRBJ2-6,TRBV7-9,once,TRBD1,TGTGCCAGCAGCCCGAGACAGGGGGGCACCCCTGGGGCCAACGTCCTGACTTTC,CASSPRQGGTPGANVLTF
TRBJ2-1,TRBV7-7,-,-,TGTGCTAGCAGCTTAGGAGAGATCCCCCCCTACAATGAGCAGTTCTTC,CASSLGEIPPYNEQFF
TRBJ1-4,TRBV6-5,-,-,TGTGCCAGCAGTTACTCGGAGGGGAGGGAAAAACTGTTTTTT,CASSYSEGREKLFF
TRBJ2-3,TRBV6-6,-,-,TGTGCCACCTCCCCGGGGGGCCACCGCACAGATACGCAGTATTTT,CATSPGGHRTDTQYF
TRBJ1-3,TRBV5-1,medium-sized,-,TGCGCCAGCAGCGGAGGCCTTGGAAACACCATATATTTT,CASSGGLGNTIYF
TRBJ1-6,TRBV28,few,-,TGTGCCAGCAGTTCGGTATTTGATTCACCCCTCCACTTT,CASSSVFDSPLHF
TRBJ2-7,TRBV10-2,-,TRBD1,TGCGCCAGCAGTATTGGACAGGGTGCCCTAGAGCAGTACTTC,CASSIGQGALEQYF
TRBJ2-1,TRBV28,-,TRBD2,TGTGCCAGCAGTTTTGGACTAGCGGGGATAAATGAGCAGTTCTTC,CASSFGLAGINEQFF
TRBJ2-1,TRBV6-5,-,-,TGTGCTCTGAATATCGGGAATGAGCAGTTCTTC,CALNIGNEQFF
TRBJ2-5,TRBV28,few,-,TGTGCCAGCACCATATCGAGGACAGTATTAGGCGAGACCCAGTACTTC,CASTISRTVLGETQYF
TRBJ1-5,TRBV27,-,-,TGTGCCAGCAGTCTCACAGGGTTCCAGCCCCAGCATTTT,CASSLTGFQPQHF
TRBJ1-5,TRBV7-2,-,TRBD1,TGTGCCAGCAGCCAAGACAGGGGGTCCCAGCCCCAGCATTTT,CASSQDRGSQPQHF
TRBJ2-7,TRBV5-1,-,-,TGCGCCAGCAGCGTGGACGGCTCCTACGAGCAGTACTTC,CASSVDGSYEQYF
TRBJ1-5,TRBV6-5,-,-,TGTGCCAGCAGTCGGACTACCGGGACCAATCAGCCCCAGCATTTT,CASSRTTGTNQPQHF
TRBJ2-7,TRBV10-3,few,-,TGTGCCATCAGTGAGGCGGCCTACGAGCAGTACTTC,CAISEAAYEQYF
TRBJ1-1,TRBV27,medium-sized,TRBD1,TGTGCCAGCAGTGGGGACAGGTGGGGTAATGAAGCTTTCTTT,CASSGDRWGNEAFF
TRBJ1-1,TRBV5-5,-,-,TGTGCCAGTACGAGAGACAGTCTTGAAGCTTTCTTT,CASTRDSLEAFF
TRBJ2-5,TRBV13,-,-,TGTGCCAGCAGCCTGCGACAGCACCAAGAGACCCAGTACTTC,CASSLRQHQETQYF
TRBJ2-1,TRBV11-1,-,-,TGTGCCAGCAGCAGGGGACTTTACAATGAGCAGTTCTTC,CASSRGLYNEQFF
TRBJ1-5,TRBV19,-,-,TGTGCCAGTAGTATAGATCAGACATCCACTCAGCATTTT,CASSIDQTSTQHF
TRBJ2-1,TRBV11-2,-,-,TGTGCCAGCAGCTTATTCCTAGTCCCCGCCTACAATGAGCAGTTCTTC,CASSLFLVPAYNEQFF
TRBJ1-1,TRBV6-1,-,-,TGTGCCAGCAGTGACCAGGGGACATCTTTCTTT,CASSDQGTSFF
TRBJ2-2,TRBV4-3,medium-sized,-,TGCGCCAGCAGCCCTAAGACCGGGGAGCTGTTTTTT,CASSPKTGELFF
TRBJ2-1,TRBV30,-,-,TGTGCCTGGAGTGTAATCAGGGCCAATGAGCAGTTCTTC,CAWSVIRANEQFF
TRBJ1-5,TRBV28,-,-,TGTGCCAGCAGGCCCATCCCTAAGGGGGGCAATCAGCCCCAGCATTTT,CASRPIPKGGNQPQHF
TRBJ2-3,TRBV9,-,-,TGTGCCAGCAGCGTAGATCAGGTTGGGGGAGGTAGCCCCACAGATACGCAGTATTTT,CASSVDQVGGGSPTDTQYF
TRBJ1-2,TRBV30,-,-,TGTGCCTGGAGTTTTAATCCGAACTATGGCTACACCTTC,CAWSFNPNYGYTF
TRBJ2-1,TRBV7-2,few,TRBD2,TGTGCCAGCAGGAGGGTGGGGTCGTCAGCGGGAGTTGGCAATGAGCAGTTCTTC,CASRRVGSSAGVGNEQFF
TRBJ1-5,TRBV18,-,TRBD1,TGTGCCAGCTCACCGGGACAGTACAATCAGCCCCAGCATTTT,CASSPGQYNQPQHF
TRBJ1-2,TRBV4-1,-,-,TGCGCCAGCAGTCTGGGCAACTATGGCTACACCTTC,CASSLGNYGYTF
TRBJ2-7,TRBV11-2,-,-,TGTGCCAGCAGCTTAGGGGGAGGGGGATGGGGCGAGCAGTACTTC,CASSLGGGGWGEQYF